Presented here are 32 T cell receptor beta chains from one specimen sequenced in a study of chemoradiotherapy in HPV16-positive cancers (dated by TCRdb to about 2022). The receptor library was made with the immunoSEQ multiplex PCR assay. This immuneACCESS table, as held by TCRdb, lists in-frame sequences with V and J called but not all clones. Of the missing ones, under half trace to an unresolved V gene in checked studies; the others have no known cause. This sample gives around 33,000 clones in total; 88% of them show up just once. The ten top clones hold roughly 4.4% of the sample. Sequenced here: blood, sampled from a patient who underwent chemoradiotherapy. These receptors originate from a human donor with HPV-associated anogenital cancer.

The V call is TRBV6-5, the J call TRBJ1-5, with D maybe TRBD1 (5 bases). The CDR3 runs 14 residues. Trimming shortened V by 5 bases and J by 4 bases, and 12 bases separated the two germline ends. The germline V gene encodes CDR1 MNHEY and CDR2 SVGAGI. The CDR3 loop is CASSPSGLNQPQHF. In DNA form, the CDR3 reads TGTGCCAGCAGTCCCTCAGGGTTAAATCAGCCCCAGCATTTT.

For the CDR3, the DNA is TGTGCCAGCAGCCAAGATAGGTCGTCGACGTTTAGCAATCAGCCCCAGCATTTT. Protein: CASSQDRSSTFSNQPQHF. The gene calls are TRBV4-2 and TRBJ1-5; unclear D gene. This CDR3 spans 18 amino acids. Trimming pared 0 bases from V and 0 bases from J, leaving 15 bases between. Germline CDR1 and CDR2: LGHNA and YNFKEQ.

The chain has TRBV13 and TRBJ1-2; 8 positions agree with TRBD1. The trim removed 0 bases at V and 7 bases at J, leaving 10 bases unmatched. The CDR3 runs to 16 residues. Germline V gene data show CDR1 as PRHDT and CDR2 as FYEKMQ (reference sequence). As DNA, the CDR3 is TGTGCCAGCAGCTTAGGGAGGGGCCAGGGGGCTTCTGGCTACACCTTC. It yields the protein CASSLGRGQGASGYTF. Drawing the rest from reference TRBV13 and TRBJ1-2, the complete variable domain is AAGVIQSPRHLIKEKRETATLKCYPIPRHDTVYWYQQGPGQDPQFLISFYEKMQSDKGSIPDRFSAQQFSDYHSELNMSSLELGDSALYFCASSLGRGQGASGYTFGSGTRLTVV.

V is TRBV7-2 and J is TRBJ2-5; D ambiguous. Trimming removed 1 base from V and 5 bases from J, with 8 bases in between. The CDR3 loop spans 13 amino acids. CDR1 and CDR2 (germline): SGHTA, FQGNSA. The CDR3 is CASSLGFGETQYF. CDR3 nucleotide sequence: TGTGCCAGCAGCTTAGGTTTCGGGGAGACCCAGTACTTC.

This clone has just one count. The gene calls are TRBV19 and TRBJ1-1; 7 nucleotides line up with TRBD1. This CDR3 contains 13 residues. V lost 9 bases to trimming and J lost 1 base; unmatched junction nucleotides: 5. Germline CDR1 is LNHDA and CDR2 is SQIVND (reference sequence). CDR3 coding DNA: TGTGCCAGCGAACGACAGGGGAACACTGAAGCTTTCTTT. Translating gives CASERQGNTEAFF.

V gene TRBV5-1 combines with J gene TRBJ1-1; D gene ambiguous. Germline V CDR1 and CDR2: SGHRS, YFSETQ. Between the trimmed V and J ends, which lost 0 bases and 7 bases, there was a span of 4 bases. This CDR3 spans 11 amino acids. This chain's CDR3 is CASSLGFEAFF. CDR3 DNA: TGCGCCAGCAGCTTGGGGTTTGAAGCTTTCTTT.

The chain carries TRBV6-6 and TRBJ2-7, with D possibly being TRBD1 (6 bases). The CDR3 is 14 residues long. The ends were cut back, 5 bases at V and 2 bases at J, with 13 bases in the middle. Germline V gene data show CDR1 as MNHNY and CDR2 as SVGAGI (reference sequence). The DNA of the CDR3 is TGTGCCAGCAGTGCCGACAGGAGGACCTACGAGCAGTACTTC. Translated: CASSADRRTYEQYF.

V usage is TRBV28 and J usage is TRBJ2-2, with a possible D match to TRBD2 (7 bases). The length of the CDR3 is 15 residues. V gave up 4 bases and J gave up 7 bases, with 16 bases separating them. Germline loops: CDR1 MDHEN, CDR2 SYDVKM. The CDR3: CASSSSQGRGGELFF. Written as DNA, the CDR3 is TGTGCCAGCAGTTCCTCCCAGGGGAGGGGCGGGGAGCTGTTTTTT.

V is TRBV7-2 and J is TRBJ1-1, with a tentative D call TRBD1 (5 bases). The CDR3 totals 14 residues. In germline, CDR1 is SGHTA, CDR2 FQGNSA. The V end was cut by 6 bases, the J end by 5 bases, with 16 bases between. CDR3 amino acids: CASRFTTQGTEAFF. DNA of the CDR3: TGTGCCAGCAGATTTACCACCCAGGGAACTGAAGCTTTCTTT.

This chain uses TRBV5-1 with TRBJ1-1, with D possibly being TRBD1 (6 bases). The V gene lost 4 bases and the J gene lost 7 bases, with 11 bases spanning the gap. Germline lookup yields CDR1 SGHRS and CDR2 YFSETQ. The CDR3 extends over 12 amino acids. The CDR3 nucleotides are TGCGCCAGCAGCCCCGAGACAGGTGAAGCTTTCTTT. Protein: CASSPETGEAFF.

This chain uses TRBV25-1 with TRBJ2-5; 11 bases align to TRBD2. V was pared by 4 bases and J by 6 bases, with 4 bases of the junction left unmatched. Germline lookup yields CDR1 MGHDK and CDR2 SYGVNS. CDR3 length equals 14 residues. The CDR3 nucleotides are TGTGCCAGCAGTGTGGGACTAGCGGAACAGACCCAGTACTTC. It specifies CASSVGLAEQTQYF.

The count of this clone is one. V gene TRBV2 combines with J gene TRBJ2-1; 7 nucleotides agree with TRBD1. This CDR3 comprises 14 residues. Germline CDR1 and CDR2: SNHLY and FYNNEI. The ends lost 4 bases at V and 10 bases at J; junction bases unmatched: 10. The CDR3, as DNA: TGTGCCAGCAGTGGACCTAACAGGGGTGACGAGCAGTTCTTC. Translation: CASSGPNRGDEQFF.

CDR3 in amino acids: CASSPLWIGDHGYTF. The CDR3 coding sequence is TGTGCCAGCAGCCCATTGTGGATAGGGGACCATGGCTACACCTTC. This sequence joins TRBV6-5 and TRBJ1-2; tentative D call: TRBD1 (5 bases). The CDR3 is 15 residues long. V lost 6 bases and J 6 bases, leaving 20 bases between the germline ends. Germline loops: CDR1 MNHEY, CDR2 SVGAGI.

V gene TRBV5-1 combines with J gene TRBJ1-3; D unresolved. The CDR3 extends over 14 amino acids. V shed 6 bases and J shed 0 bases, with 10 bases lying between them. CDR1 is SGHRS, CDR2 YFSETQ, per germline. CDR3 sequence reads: CASTGDLSGNTIYF. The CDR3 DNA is TGCGCCAGCACCGGAGACCTCTCTGGAAACACCATATATTTT.

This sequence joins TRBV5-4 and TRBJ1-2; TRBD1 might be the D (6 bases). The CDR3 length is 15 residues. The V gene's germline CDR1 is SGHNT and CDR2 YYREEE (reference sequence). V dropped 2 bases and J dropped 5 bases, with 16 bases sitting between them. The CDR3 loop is CASSFNRATRYGYTF. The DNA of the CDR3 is TGTGCCAGCAGCTTCAACAGGGCAACAAGATATGGCTACACCTTC.

CDR3 nucleotide sequence: TGTGCCAGCAGCTTAGAAGGACCTCCTAATGAAAAACTGTTTTTT. This gives the protein CASSLEGPPNEKLFF. This chain links TRBV7-9 with TRBJ1-4; D gene uncertain. V shed 1 base and J shed 3 bases, with 9 bases lying between them. Germline CDR1 and CDR2: SEHNR and FQNEAQ (reference sequence). The CDR3 consists of 15 residues.

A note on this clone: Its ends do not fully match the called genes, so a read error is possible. The DNA of the CDR3 is TGTGCCAGCAGCCTAGCGGCGAGCTCCTACAATGAGCAGTTCTTC. Translation gives CASSLAASSYNEQFF. This sequence joins TRBV7-9 and TRBJ2-1; TRBD2 agrees at 7 bases. This CDR3 region has 15 residues. The germline V gene encodes CDR1 SEHNR and CDR2 FQNEAQ (reference sequence). The full variable domain, its missing parts supplied by reference TRBV7-9 and TRBJ2-1, is DTGVSQNPRHKITKRGQNVTFRCDPISEHNRLYWYRQTLGQGPEFLTYFQNEAQLEKSRLLSDRFSAERPKGSFSTLEIQRTEQGDSAMYLCASSLAASSYNEQFFGPGTRLTVL.

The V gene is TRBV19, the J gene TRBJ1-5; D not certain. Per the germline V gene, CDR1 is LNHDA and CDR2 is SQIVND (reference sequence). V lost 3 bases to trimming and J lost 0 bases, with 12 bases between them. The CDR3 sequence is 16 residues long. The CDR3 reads CASSIDFYYSNQPQHF. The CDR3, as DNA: TGTGCCAGTAGTATTGATTTCTATTATAGCAATCAGCCCCAGCATTTT.

In DNA form, the CDR3 reads TGTGCCAGCAGCTTGCAGGGGAATGGAAACACCATATATTTT. This sequence encodes CASSLQGNGNTIYF. The gene calls are TRBV5-4 and TRBJ1-3; the D gene is possibly TRBD1 (6 bases). V lost 1 base, J lost 3 bases, and 8 bases lay in between. The CDR3 loop spans 14 amino acids. Germline V gene sequence: CDR1 SGHNT, CDR2 YYREEE (reference sequence).

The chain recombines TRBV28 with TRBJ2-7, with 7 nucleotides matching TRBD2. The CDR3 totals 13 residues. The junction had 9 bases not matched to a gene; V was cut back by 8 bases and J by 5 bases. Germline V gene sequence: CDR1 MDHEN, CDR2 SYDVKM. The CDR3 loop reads CASLGGNDDEQYF. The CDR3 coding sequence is TGTGCCAGCCTGGGAGGGAATGACGACGAGCAGTACTTC.

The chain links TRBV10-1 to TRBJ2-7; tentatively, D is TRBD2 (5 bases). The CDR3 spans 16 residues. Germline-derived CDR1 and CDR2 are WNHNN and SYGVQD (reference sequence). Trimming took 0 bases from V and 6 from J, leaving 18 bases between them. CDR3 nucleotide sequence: TGCGCCAGCAGTGAGTCACGGGGTGGCCGTGACTCCGAGCAGTACTTC. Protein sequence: CASSESRGGRDSEQYF.

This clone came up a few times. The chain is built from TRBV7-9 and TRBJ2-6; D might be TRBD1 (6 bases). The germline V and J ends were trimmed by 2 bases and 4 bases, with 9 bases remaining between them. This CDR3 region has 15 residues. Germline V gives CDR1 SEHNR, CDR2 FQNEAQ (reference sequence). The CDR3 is CASSLSQGGANVLTF. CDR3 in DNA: TGTGCCAGCAGCTTATCGCAGGGGGGGGCCAACGTCCTGACTTTC.

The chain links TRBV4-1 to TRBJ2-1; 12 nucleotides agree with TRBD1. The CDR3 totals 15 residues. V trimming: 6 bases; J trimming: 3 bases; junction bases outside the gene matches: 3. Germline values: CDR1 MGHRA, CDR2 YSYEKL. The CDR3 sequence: CASRGTGGLYNEQFF. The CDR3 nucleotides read TGCGCCAGCAGGGGGACAGGGGGCCTCTACAATGAGCAGTTCTTC.

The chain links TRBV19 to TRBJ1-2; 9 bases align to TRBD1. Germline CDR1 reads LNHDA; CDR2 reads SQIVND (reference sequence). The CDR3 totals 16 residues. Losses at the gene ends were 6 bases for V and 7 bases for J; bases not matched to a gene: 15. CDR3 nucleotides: TGTGCCAGTAGCGGACCCCTGGACAGGGGTAGAGGTGGCTACACCTTC. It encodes CASSGPLDRGRGGYTF.

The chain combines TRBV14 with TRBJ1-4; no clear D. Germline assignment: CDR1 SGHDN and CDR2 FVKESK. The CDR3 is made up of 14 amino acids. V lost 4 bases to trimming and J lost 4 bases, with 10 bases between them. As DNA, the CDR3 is TGTGCCAGCAGCCCGACGCGAGTTAATGAAAAACTGTTTTTT. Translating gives CASSPTRVNEKLFF.

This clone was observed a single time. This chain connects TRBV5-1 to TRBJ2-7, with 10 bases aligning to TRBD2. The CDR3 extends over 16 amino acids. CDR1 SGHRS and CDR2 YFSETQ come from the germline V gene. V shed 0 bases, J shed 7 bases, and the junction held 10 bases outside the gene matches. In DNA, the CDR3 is TGCGCCAGCAGCTTGGCCGGAACTAGCGGGGCTGGGGAGCAGTACTTC. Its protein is CASSLAGTSGAGEQYF. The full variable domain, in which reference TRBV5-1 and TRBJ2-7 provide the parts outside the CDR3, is KAGVTQTPRYLIKTRGQQVTLSCSPISGHRSVSWYQQTPGQGLQFLFEYFSETQRNKGNFPGRFSGRQFSNSRSEMNVSTLELGDSALYLCASSLAGTSGAGEQYFGPGTRLTVT.

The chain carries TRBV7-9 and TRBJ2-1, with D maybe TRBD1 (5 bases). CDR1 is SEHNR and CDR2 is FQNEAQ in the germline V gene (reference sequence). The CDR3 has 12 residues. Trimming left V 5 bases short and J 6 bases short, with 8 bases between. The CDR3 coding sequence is TGTGCCAGCAGCCCGACAGTCAATGAGCAGTTCTTC. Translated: CASSPTVNEQFF. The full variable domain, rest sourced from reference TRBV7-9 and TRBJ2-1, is DTGVSQNPRHKITKRGQNVTFRCDPISEHNRLYWYRQTLGQGPEFLTYFQNEAQLEKSRLLSDRFSAERPKGSFSTLEIQRTEQGDSAMYLCASSPTVNEQFFGPGTRLTVL.

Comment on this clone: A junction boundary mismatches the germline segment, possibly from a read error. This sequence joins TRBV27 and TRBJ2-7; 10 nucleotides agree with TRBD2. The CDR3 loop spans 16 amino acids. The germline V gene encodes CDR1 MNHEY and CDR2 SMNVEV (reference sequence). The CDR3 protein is CTSSLSLAGVTYEQYF. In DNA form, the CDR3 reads TGTACCAGCAGTTTATCCCTAGCGGGAGTGACCTACGAGCAGTACTTC.

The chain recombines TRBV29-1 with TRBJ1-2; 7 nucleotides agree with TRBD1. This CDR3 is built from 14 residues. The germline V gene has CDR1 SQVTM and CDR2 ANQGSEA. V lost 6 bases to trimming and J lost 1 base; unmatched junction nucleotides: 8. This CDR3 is CSVVKTGFNYGYTF. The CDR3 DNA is TGCAGCGTAGTGAAGACAGGGTTTAACTATGGCTACACCTTC.

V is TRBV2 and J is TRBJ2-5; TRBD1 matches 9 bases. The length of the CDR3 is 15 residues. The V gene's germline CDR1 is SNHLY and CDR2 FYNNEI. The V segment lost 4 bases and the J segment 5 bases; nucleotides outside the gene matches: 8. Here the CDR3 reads CASSVTGGSWETQYF. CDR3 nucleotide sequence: TGTGCCAGCAGTGTTACAGGGGGCTCTTGGGAGACCCAGTACTTC.

The CDR3 DNA reads TGTGCCAGCAGGGCGGTTACGGGACAGGGAAGGGACCTTGGAAACACCATATATTTT. This gives the protein CASRAVTGQGRDLGNTIYF. The chain links TRBV5-5 to TRBJ1-3, with TRBD1 matching over 9 bases. CDR3 length: 19 residues. Germline CDR1 reads SGHKS; CDR2 reads YYEKEE (reference sequence). V trimming: 5 bases; J trimming: 3 bases; junction bases outside the gene matches: 18.

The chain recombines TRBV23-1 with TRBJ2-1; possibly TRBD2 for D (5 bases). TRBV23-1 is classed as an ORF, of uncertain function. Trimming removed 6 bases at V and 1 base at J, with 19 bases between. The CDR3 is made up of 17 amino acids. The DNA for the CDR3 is TGCGCCAGCAGCCACGCGGTGAGGGAGCGGTCCTACAATGAGCAGTTCTTC. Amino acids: CASSHAVRERSYNEQFF.